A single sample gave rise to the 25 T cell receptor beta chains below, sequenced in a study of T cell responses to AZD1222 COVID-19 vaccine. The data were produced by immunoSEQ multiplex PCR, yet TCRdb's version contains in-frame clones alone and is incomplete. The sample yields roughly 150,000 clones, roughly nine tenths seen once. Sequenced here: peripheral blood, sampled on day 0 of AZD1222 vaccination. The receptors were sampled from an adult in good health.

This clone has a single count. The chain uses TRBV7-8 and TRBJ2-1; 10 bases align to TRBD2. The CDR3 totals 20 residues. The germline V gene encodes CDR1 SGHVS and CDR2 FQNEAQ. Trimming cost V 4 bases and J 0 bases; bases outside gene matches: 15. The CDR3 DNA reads TGTGCCAGCAGCTCCTCGGTACCTAGCGGGGGACCGAGCTCCTACAATGAGCAGTTCTTC. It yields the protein CASSSSVPSGGPSSYNEQFF.

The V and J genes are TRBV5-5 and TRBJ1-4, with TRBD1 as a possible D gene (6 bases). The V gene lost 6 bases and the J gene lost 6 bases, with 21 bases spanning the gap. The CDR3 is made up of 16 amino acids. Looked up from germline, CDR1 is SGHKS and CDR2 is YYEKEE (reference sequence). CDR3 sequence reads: CASNHVPGQGDEKLFF. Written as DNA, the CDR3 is TGTGCCAGCAACCACGTCCCGGGACAAGGCGATGAAAAACTGTTTTTT.

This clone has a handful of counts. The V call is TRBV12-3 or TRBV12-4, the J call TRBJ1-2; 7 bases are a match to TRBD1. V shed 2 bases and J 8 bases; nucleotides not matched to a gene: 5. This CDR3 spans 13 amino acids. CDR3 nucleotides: TGTGCCAGCAGTTTACGACAGGGAAGAGGCTACACCTTC. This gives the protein CASSLRQGRGYTF.

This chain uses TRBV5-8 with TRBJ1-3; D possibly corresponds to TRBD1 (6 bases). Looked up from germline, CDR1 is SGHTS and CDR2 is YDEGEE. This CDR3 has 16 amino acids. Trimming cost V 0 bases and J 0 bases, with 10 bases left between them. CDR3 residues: CASSLAGASSGNTIYF. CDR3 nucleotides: TGTGCCAGCAGCTTGGCAGGGGCTAGCTCTGGAAACACCATATATTTT.

For the CDR3, the DNA is TGTGCCAGTAGCAATTGGGGGCAACAGGGAAATGAGCAGTTCTTC. It specifies CASSNWGQQGNEQFF. The chain is built from TRBV19 and TRBJ2-1; possible D gene TRBD1, 6 bases. The CDR3 is 15 amino acids. The germline V and J ends were trimmed by 6 bases and 7 bases, with 19 bases remaining between them. In germline, CDR1 is LNHDA, CDR2 SQIVND (reference sequence).

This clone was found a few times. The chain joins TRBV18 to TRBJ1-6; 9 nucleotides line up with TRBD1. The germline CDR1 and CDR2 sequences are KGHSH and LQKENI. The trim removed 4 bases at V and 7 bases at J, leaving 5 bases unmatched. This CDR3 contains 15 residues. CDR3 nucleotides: TGTGCCAGCTCACTGGGACAGGGAAGGAATTCACCCCTCCACTTT. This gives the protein CASSLGQGRNSPLHF.

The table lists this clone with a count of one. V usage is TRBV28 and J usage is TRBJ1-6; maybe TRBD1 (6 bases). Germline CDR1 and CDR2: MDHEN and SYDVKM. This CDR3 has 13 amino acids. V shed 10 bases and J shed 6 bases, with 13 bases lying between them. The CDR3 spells CAIVAGVNSPLHF. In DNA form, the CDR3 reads TGTGCCATCGTGGCAGGGGTTAATTCACCCCTCCACTTT.

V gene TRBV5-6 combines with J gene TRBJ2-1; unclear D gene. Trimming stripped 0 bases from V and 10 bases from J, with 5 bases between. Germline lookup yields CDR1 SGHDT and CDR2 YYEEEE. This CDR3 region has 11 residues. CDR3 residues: CASSLAREQFF. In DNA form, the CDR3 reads TGTGCCAGCAGCTTGGCCCGGGAGCAGTTCTTC.

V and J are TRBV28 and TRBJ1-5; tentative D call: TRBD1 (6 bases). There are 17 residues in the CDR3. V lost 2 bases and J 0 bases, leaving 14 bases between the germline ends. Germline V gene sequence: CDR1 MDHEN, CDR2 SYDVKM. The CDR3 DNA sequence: TGTGCCAGCAGTTTACCCGCGGGGACATATAGCAATCAGCCCCAGCATTTT. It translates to CASSLPAGTYSNQPQHF.

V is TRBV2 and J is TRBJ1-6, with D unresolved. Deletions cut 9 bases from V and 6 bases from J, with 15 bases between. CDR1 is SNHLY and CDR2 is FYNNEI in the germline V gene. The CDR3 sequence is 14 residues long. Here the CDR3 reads CASTLGLGNSPLHF. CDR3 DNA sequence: TGTGCCAGTACCTTGGGCCTGGGTAATTCACCCCTCCACTTT.

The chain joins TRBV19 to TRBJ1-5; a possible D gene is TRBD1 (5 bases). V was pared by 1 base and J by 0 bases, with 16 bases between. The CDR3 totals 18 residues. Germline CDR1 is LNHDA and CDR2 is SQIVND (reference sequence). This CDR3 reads CASSIVGLGYYSNQPQHF. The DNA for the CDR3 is TGTGCCAGTAGTATAGTGGGACTCGGCTATTATAGCAATCAGCCCCAGCATTTT.

The CDR3 loop is CASSYRAGNTEAFF. The CDR3 coding sequence is TGTGCCAGCAGTTACAGGGCCGGGAACACTGAAGCTTTCTTT. The rearrangement uses TRBV6-5 and TRBJ1-1; D ambiguous. Trimming left V 2 bases short and J 1 base short, with 8 bases between. This CDR3 contains 14 residues. Germline lookup yields CDR1 MNHEY and CDR2 SVGAGI.

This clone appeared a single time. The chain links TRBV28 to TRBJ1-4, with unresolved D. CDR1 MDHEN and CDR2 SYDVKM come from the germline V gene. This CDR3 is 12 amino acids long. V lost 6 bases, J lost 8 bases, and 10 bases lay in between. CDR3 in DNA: TGTGCCAGCAGCCCCGTGGAGGAAAAACTGTTTTTT. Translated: CASSPVEEKLFF.

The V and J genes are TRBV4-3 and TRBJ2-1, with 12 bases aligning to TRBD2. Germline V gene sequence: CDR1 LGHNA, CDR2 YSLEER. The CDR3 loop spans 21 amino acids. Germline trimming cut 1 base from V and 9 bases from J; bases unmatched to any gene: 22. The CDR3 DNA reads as TGCGCCAGCAGCCAAGTCTCCCCTCTCAGCGCTAGCGGGAGGGCAGTTAGTGAGCAGTTCTTC. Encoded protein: CASSQVSPLSASGRAVSEQFF.

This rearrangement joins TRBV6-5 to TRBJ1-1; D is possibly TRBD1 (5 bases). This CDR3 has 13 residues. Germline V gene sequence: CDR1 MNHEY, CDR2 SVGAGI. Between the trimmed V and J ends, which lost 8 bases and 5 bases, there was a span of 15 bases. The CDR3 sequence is CASSRGGRTEAFF. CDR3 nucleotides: TGTGCCAGCTCACGGGGGGGGAGGACTGAAGCTTTCTTT.

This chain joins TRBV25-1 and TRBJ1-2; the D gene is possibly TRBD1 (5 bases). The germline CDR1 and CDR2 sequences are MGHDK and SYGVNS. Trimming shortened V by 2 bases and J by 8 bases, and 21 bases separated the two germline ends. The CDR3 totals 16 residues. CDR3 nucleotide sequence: TGTGCCAGCAGTGAAAAATATGACGGCCTTCGGGGGGGCTACACCTTC. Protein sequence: CASSEKYDGLRGGYTF.

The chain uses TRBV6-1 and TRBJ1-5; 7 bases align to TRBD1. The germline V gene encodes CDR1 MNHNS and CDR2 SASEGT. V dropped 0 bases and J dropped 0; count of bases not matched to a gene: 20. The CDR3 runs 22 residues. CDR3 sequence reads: CASSEADRMGGRTLYSNQPQHF. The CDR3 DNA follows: TGTGCCAGCAGTGAAGCGGACAGGATGGGTGGTAGAACGCTTTATAGCAATCAGCCCCAGCATTTT.

CDR3 in DNA: TGTGCCAGCTCACCACAAGAAGCGGCCCACATTAGGACAGGGTTTAATGGCTACACCTTC. Translation gives CASSPQEAAHIRTGFNGYTF. V and J are TRBV18 and TRBJ1-2; TRBD1 matches at 8 bases. This CDR3 spans 20 amino acids. CDR1 is KGHSH, CDR2 LQKENI, per germline. The ends lost 1 base at V and 6 bases at J; junction bases unmatched: 22.

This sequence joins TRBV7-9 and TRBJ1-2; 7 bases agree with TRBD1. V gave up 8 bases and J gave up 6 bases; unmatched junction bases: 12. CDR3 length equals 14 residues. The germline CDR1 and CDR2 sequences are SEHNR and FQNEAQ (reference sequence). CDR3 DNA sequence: TGTGCCAGCGTATCGACAGGGCGAGTTGATGGCTACACCTTC. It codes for CASVSTGRVDGYTF.

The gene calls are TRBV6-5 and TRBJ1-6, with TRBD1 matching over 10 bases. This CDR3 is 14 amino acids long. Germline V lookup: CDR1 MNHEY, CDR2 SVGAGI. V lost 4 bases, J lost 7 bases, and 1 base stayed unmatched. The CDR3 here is CASSWTGGNSPLHF. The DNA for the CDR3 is TGTGCCAGCAGTTGGACAGGGGGGAATTCACCCCTCCACTTT.

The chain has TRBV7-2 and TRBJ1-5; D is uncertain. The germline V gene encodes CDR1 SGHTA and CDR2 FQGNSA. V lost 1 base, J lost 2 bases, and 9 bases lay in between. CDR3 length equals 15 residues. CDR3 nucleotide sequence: TGTGCCAGCAGCTTAGGAAGGGCAGGCAATCAGCCCCAGCATTTT. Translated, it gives CASSLGRAGNQPQHF.

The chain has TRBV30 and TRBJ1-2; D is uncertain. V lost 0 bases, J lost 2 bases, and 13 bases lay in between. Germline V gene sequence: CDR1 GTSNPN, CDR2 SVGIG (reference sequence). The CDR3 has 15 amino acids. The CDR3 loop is CAWSVLPDANYGYTF. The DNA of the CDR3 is TGTGCCTGGAGTGTACTGCCCGACGCAAACTATGGCTACACCTTC.

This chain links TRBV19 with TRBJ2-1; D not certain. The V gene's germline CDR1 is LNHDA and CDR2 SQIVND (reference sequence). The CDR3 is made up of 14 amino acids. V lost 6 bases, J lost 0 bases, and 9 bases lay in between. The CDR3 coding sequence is TGTGCCAGTAGCCTCGCCGGCTCCTACAATGAGCAGTTCTTC. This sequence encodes CASSLAGSYNEQFF.

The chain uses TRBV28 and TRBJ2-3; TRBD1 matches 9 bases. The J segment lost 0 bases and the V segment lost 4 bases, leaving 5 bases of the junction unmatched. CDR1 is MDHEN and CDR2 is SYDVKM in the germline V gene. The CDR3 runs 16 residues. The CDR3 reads CASSSQGALSTDTQYF. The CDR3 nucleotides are TGTGCCAGCAGTTCACAGGGGGCGCTGAGCACAGATACGCAGTATTTT.

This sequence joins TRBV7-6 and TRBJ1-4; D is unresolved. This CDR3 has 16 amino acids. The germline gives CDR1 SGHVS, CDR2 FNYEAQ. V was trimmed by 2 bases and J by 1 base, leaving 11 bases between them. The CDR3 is CASSLFPPRTNEKLFF. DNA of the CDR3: TGTGCCAGCAGCTTATTCCCCCCAAGAACTAATGAAAAACTGTTTTTT.